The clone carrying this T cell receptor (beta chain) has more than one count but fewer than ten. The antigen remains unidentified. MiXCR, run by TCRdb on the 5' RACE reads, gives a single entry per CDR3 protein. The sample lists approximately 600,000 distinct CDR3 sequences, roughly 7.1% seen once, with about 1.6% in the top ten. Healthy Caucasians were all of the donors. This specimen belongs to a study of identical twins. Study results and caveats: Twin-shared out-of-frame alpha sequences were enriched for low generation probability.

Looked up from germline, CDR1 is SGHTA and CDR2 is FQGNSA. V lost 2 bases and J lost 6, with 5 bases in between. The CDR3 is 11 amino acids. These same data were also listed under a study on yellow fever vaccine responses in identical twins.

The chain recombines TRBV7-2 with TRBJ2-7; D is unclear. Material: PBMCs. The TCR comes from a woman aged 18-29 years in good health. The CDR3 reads CASSLRGEQYF. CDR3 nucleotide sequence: TGTGCCAGCAGCTTACGAGGCGAGCAGTACTTC. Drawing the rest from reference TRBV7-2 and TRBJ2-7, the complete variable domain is GAGVSQSPSNKVTEKGKDVELRCDPISGHTALYWYRQSLGQGLEFLIYFQGNSAPDKSGLPSDRFSAERTGGSVSTLTIQRTQQEDSAVYLCASSLRGEQYFGPGTRLTVT.